This T cell receptor (beta chain) appears in the sequencing data of a study of shared clonotypes between healthy human individuals. Study as a whole: Donors had three CD4 naive, three CD4 memory, two CD8 naive and one CD8 memory plate apiece.

In regard to this clone: Its antigen is unidentified.

Germline V gene lookup returns CDR1 SEHNR and CDR2 FQNEAQ (reference sequence). This CDR3 region has 14 residues. V was pared by 5 bases and J by 1 base, with 3 bases of the junction left unmatched. Assay used: immunoSEQ multiplex PCR; TCRdb lists only in-frame clones, some missing. The sample records about 1.4 million clones, roughly 95% being singletons. Regarding the study as a whole: Against clonotypes common to all four donors, non-shared ones had lower generation probabilities. Sharing across a few donors was seen in 4% to 6.5% of naive CD4 clonotypes. Generally, naive subsets (rather than memory subsets) showed larger estimated richness.

This TCR was sampled from a young man in good health. The chain links TRBV7-9 to TRBJ2-5; 8 bases line up with TRBD2. The sequencing sample was made of naive CD4+ T cells sorted from blood. The subset: CD45RA+ positively selected. The CDR3 DNA is TGTGCCAGCAGCACTGGGACTAGCCAAGAGACCCAGTACTTC. Amino acids: CASSTGTSQETQYF.